Listed below are T cell receptor beta chains from one sample, sequenced in a study of identifying expanded T cells in peripheral blood. The assay was immunoSEQ multiplex PCR, and TCRdb's table has in-frame clones only and misses some. Of some 90,000 clones in the sample, approximately 86% were seen once. The material sequenced was blood. The receptors stem from a person between 18 and 70 years old in good health. CDR3s include the opening cysteine and the closing phenylalanine or tryptophan. A D gene is named only where the DNA matches it firmly. Some rows mark clone size as missing; the rest say once, few, many or name a class of expanded clone.

CDR3 DNA	CDR3 protein	D gene	clone size	V gene	J gene
TGTGCCAGCAGCTCAGTGACAGGGGAAGCCTCCGAGCAGTACTTC	CASSSVTGEASEQYF	TRBD1	few	TRBV7-3	TRBJ2-7
TGTGCCAGCAGTTACTCGGAGGAGGAGAACACTGAAGCTTTCTTT	CASSYSEEENTEAFF	-	-	TRBV6-6	TRBJ1-1
TGCGCCAGCAGCCAAGGATCTATCTTGGGGCGGAACGCTGAAGCTTTCTTT	CASSQGSILGRNAEAFF	-	-	TRBV4-3	TRBJ1-1
TGTGCCAGCAGTGAAGCGAGCGGACCCAATCAGCCCCAGCATTTT	CASSEASGPNQPQHF	-	-	TRBV2	TRBJ1-5
TGCGCCAGCAGGGCACTAGCGGGGGGGCGCAATGAGCAGTTCTTC	CASRALAGGRNEQFF	TRBD2	once	TRBV10-2	TRBJ2-1
TGTGCCAGCAGAGGGACAGGGGGCGCGGAGACCCAGTACTTC	CASRGTGGAETQYF	TRBD1	-	TRBV2	TRBJ2-5
TGCAGTGCTGCGGCCAGGGCGGGCTACACCTTC	CSAAARAGYTF	-	once	TRBV20-1	TRBJ1-2
TGCGCCAGCAGCCAATGGGTAGTGGGACGGCAACCTGGAAACACCATATATTTT	CASSQWVVGRQPGNTIYF	-	-	TRBV4-1	TRBJ1-3
TGTGCCAGCAGTCTCGGGACCGCCGGGAATGAGCAGTTCTTC	CASSLGTAGNEQFF	-	once	TRBV6-4	TRBJ2-1
TGTGAGGTCCCGGGGACAGGTAGTCTTGGCTACACCTTC	CEVPGTGSLGYTF	TRBD1	-	TRBV2	TRBJ1-2
TGTGCCTGGAGTCAACCTGGACTGCCTTTCTCTGGAAACACCATATATTTT	CAWSQPGLPFSGNTIYF	-	-	TRBV30	TRBJ1-3
TGTGCCAGCAGCTTCCTAGCGGGGGGGCAGATCGATGAGCAGTTCTTC	CASSFLAGGQIDEQFF	TRBD2	-	TRBV11-2	TRBJ2-1
TGCGCCAGCAGCCAAGTAAGACAGGGGTGGTCACCCCTCCACTTT	CASSQVRQGWSPLHF	TRBD1	-	TRBV4-3	TRBJ1-6
TGTGCCAGCAGCCCCGGTCGGATGGCAGGGGCGGACAATGAGCAGTTCTTC	CASSPGRMAGADNEQFF	-	-	TRBV11-3	TRBJ2-1
TGTGCCAGCCGGGACAGTGTCACCGGGGAGCTGTTTTTT	CASRDSVTGELFF	TRBD1	-	TRBV27	TRBJ2-2
TGTGCCAGCAGACGGACAGGGAGCTCCTACAATGAGCAGTTCTTC	CASRRTGSSYNEQFF	TRBD1	-	TRBV7-2	TRBJ2-1
TGTGCCAGCAGCCCGCCGGGAGAGGCTTTCTTT	CASSPPGEAFF	-	-	TRBV9	TRBJ1-1
TGCAGCGTTCTTACAGGGAACACTGAAGCTTTCTTT	CSVLTGNTEAFF	-	few	TRBV29-1	TRBJ1-1
TGCGCCAGCAGCCAAGGTGGGGCGGGAAACACCATATATTTT	CASSQGGAGNTIYF	-	-	TRBV4-1	TRBJ1-3
TGCGCCAGCAGCCAAGATCCCAGCCTACGGGGCTACACCTTC	CASSQDPSLRGYTF	-	-	TRBV4-3	TRBJ1-2
TGTGCCAGCAGTCGGACTTTTAGCAATCAGCCCCAGCATTTT	CASSRTFSNQPQHF	-	-	TRBV2	TRBJ1-5
TGTGCCACGGGGCGGGCCGCGTTTGGCACAGATACGCAGTATTTT	CATGRAAFGTDTQYF	-	-	TRBV6-5	TRBJ2-3
TGTGCCAGCTCACCACTCACCAGGGGGAACACTGAAGCTTTCTTT	CASSPLTRGNTEAFF	-	-	TRBV18	TRBJ1-1
TGTGCCAGCAGCGCCTTGAACTCTGGAAACACCATATATTTT	CASSALNSGNTIYF	-	-	TRBV5-5	TRBJ1-3
TGCGCCAGCAGGCAACGGGACAGGGAAGCCTACGAGCAGTACTTC	CASRQRDREAYEQYF	TRBD1	-	TRBV4-1	TRBJ2-7
TGTGCCAGCAGCCTGAGTGACAGGAACTACACCTTC	CASSLSDRNYTF	-	-	TRBV5-4	TRBJ1-2
TGCGCCAGCAGCTTGTCTGTCGGGGGGCCTCCTGAAGCTTTCTTT	CASSLSVGGPPEAFF	-	-	TRBV5-1	TRBJ1-1
TGCGCCAGCAGCCAAGTTCGAAAGGGGGCCGGGGAAAAACTGTTTTTT	CASSQVRKGAGEKLFF	TRBD1	-	TRBV4-1	TRBJ1-4
TGTGCCAGCAGTCCCACGACAGGGGGCACTGAAGCTTTCTTT	CASSPTTGGTEAFF	TRBD1	-	TRBV25-1	TRBJ1-1
TGTGCCAGCAGTTATCGGGGATCTGGAAACACCATATATTTT	CASSYRGSGNTIYF	-	-	TRBV6-5	TRBJ1-3
TGTGCCAGCAGCTTGGGGGGACGGGACGAGCAGTACTTC	CASSLGGRDEQYF	-	-	TRBV5-8	TRBJ2-7
TGCGCCAGCAGCCCCGAGGCTAGCGGGGCCACAGATACGCAGTATTTT	CASSPEASGATDTQYF	TRBD2	-	TRBV4-3	TRBJ2-3
TGTGCCAGCAGCCCGTCTCTAGTTCAGGGGAGGAACTATGGCTACACCTTC	CASSPSLVQGRNYGYTF	-	-	TRBV7-2	TRBJ1-2
TGTGCCAGCAGCAATCGATTTATAGAAGGCTCTGGGGCCAACGTCCTGACTTTC	CASSNRFIEGSGANVLTF	-	once	TRBV7-2	TRBJ2-6
TGCGCCAGCAGCTTGGCCGGGACAACAGATACGCAGTATTTT	CASSLAGTTDTQYF	-	once	TRBV5-1	TRBJ2-3
TGTGCCAGCAGGTATTTAGATACGCAGTATTTT	CASRYLDTQYF	-	-	TRBV2	TRBJ2-3
TGTGCCAGTAGTCTGCGGGCCCTTGGAGGACAGCCCCAGCATTTT	CASSLRALGGQPQHF	-	-	TRBV19	TRBJ1-5
TGTGCCAGCAGCTGGGGCAGGAATACCTACGAGCAGTACTTC	CASSWGRNTYEQYF	-	-	TRBV7-2	TRBJ2-7
TGCAGCGCTAGCGGGGTGCGGGGGGTCGCCTACAATGAGCAGTTCTTC	CSASGVRGVAYNEQFF	TRBD2	few	TRBV29-1	TRBJ2-1
TGTGCCAGCAGTTACGAACAGGGGACTTTCACCGGGGAGCTGTTTTTT	CASSYEQGTFTGELFF	-	-	TRBV6-6	TRBJ2-2
TGTGCCAGCAGTTTAGTAGGACCTGGCGGCTCCTACGAGCAGTACTTC	CASSLVGPGGSYEQYF	-	-	TRBV27	TRBJ2-7
TGTGCCAGCAGCGCAGGGGGGTTCGAGGGGAAGAGCACAGATACGCAGTATTTT	CASSAGGFEGKSTDTQYF	-	-	TRBV11-2	TRBJ2-3
TGTGCCATCAGTCCCGGGACAGCCCAAGAGACCCAGTACTTC	CAISPGTAQETQYF	TRBD1	-	TRBV10-3	TRBJ2-5
TGTGCCAGCAGCTTGGACCGGGGAACCTACGAGCAGTACTTC	CASSLDRGTYEQYF	-	-	TRBV5-5	TRBJ2-7
TGTGCCATCAGGGCAGACAGGGAAGGCAATGAGCAGTTCTTC	CAIRADREGNEQFF	TRBD1	-	TRBV10-3	TRBJ2-1
TGTGCCAGCAGCTTGGAGTTTACCATGACAGGGGATCCTGGGACCCAGTACTTC	CASSLEFTMTGDPGTQYF	TRBD1	-	TRBV5-5	TRBJ2-5
TGTGCCAGCAGCGCGGCTGGGCTCGAGCATTCACCCCTCCACTTT	CASSAAGLEHSPLHF	-	-	TRBV7-2	TRBJ1-6